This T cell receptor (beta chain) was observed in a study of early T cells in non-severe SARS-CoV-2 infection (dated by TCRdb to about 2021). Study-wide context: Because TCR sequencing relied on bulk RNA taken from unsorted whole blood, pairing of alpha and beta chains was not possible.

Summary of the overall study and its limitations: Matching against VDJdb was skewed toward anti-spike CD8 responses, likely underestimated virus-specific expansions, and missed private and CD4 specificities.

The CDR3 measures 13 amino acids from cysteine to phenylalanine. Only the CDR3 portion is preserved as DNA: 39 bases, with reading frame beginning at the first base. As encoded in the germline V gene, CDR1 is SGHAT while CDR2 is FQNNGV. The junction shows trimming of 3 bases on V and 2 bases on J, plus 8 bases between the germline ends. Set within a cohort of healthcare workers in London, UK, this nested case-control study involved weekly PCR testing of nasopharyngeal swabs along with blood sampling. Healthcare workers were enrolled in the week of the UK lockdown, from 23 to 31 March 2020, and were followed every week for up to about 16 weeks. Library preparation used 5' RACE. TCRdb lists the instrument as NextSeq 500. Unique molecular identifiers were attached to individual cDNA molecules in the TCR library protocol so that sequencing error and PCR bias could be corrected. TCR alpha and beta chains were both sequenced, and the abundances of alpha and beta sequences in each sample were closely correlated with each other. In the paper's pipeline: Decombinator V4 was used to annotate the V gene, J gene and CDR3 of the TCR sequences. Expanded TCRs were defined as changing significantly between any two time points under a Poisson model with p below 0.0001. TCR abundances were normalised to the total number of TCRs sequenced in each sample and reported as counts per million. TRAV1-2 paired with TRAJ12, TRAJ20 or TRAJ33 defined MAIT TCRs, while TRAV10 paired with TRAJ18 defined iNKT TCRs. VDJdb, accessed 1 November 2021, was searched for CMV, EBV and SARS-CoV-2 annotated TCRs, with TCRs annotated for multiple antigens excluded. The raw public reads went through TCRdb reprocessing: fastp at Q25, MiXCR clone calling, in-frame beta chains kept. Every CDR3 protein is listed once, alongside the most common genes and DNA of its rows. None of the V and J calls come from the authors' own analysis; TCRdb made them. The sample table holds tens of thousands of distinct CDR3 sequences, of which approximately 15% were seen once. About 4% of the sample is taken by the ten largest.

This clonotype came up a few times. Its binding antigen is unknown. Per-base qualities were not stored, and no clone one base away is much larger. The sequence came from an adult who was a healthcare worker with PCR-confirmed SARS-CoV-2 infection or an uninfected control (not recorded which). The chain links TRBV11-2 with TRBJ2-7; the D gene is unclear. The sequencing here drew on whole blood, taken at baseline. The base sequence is TGTGCCAGCAGCTTGGGAACCCCCTACGAGCAGTACTTC. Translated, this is CASSLGTPYEQYF.